This T cell receptor (beta chain) emerged from a study of technical replicates of blood from a few donors. TCRdb keeps only in-frame clones here, not all; method: immunoSEQ multiplex PCR. The repertoire holds around 76,000 clones, with 75% to 95% as singletons. This CDR3 is built from 14 residues. Germline V gene sequence: CDR1 SGHAT, CDR2 FQDESV (reference sequence). Trimming at V came to 5 bases and at J to 2 bases, leaving 6 bases not matched to a gene. This sequence was found in a human donor in good health. The sample was T cells isolated from PBMCs. The J gene is TRBJ2-7, the V gene TRBV11-1; 7 bases are shared with TRBD1. The CDR3 sequence is CASSDRQGPYEQYF. The CDR3 DNA is TGTGCCAGCAGCGACCGACAGGGCCCCTACGAGCAGTACTTC.